This TCR beta chain was obtained from a study of beta chain features in type 1 diabetes. Broader study findings: Sequencing from cDNA could over-represent high-TCR-expressing cells.

In this sample, this clone turned up a few times. The antigen is unknown. All of the isolated RNA was reverse transcribed, so expressed TCRB transcripts were sequenced. Stem cell-like memory T cell samples underwent survey-depth immunoSEQ sequencing. They averaged around 1 million reads. Sequencing was performed with immunoSEQ multiplex PCR; in TCRdb, only in-frame clones are kept and a portion is missing. The sample contains approximately 84,000 clones, around a third of which appear only once. This receptor was obtained from a woman aged 18-29 years in good health. Sequencing was performed on stem cell memory CD4+ T cells from blood.

For the CDR3, the DNA is TGTGCCGGAAGAAAAACGGCAGGGAATAATGAAAAACTGTTTTTT. Translation: CAGRKTAGNNEKLFF. The gene calls are TRBV30 and TRBJ1-4; possible D gene TRBD1, 5 bases. The CDR3 spans 15 residues. Germline V lookup: CDR1 GTSNPN, CDR2 SVGIG (reference sequence). Between the trimmed V and J ends, which lost 8 bases and 4 bases, there was a span of 20 bases.